The sequence of this T cell receptor (beta chain) was determined in a study of identical twins. Study-wide results and limits: Insertion counts were lower in abundant cord blood beta clonotypes, a trend that memory repertoires did not show.

The CDR3 covers 17 residues. Per germline, CDR1 LGHDT and CDR2 YNNKEL (reference sequence). V lost 4 bases and J lost 0, with 17 bases in between. TCRdb redid the calling of the 5' RACE reads with MiXCR, one entry per CDR3 protein. The sample consists of about 890,000 distinct CDR3 sequences, about 12% of them appearing once. This clonotype was observed a handful of times. Its antigen is currently unknown. This same sample was also taken into another study, of yellow fever vaccine responses in identical twins.

The specimen was PBMCs. The sequence came from a woman between 18 and 30 years old in good health. The chain uses TRBV3-1 and TRBJ2-3; possibly TRBD1 for D (6 bases). The CDR3 region is CASSPDLLRGSTDTQYF. In nucleotides, the CDR3 is TGTGCCAGCAGCCCGGATTTATTAAGGGGGAGCACAGATACGCAGTATTTT.